The clone carrying this T cell receptor (beta chain) appeared once. The antigen remains undetermined. Sequencing was performed with immunoSEQ multiplex PCR; in TCRdb, only in-frame clones are kept and a portion is missing. The sample shows tens of thousands of clones, 70% to 80% of them seen only once. These data are taken from a study of a mutant IDH1 vaccine in newly diagnosed glioma. The time point denotes: week 11, during vaccination. Each dose delivered 300 ug of mutant IDH1 20-mer peptide subcutaneously with imiquimod. This clonotype was obtained from a woman aged 18 to 35 with glioma. The sample consisted of PBMCs, taken from a glioma patient whose treatment included an IDH1 peptide vaccine.

The CDR3 nucleotides are TGTGCCAGCAAAGACAGATTAAACATTCAGTACTTC. The encoded protein is CASKDRLNIQYF. V and J are TRBV6-1 and TRBJ2-4; D might be TRBD1 (5 bases). This CDR3 comprises 12 residues. Trimming took 7 bases from V and 6 from J, leaving 10 bases between them. Germline V gene lookup returns CDR1 MNHNS and CDR2 SASEGT.